The text below deals with one TCR beta chain. No cognate antigen has been identified for it. Base qualities were left out, and no much larger clone turns up one base away. The cohort comprised hundreds of healthy bone marrow donors. All cohort members were sampled while nominally healthy, although unrecorded immune exposures were likely present. The donor tested CMV seropositive and was one of the 289 seropositive cohort members. Each donor provided a peripheral blood sample, and peripheral blood mononuclear cells were used for TCR beta sequencing. The Qiagen DNeasy Blood Extraction Kit was used to extract genomic DNA from the blood cell samples. These data belong to a study of cytomegalovirus exposure and HLA in healthy donors (TCRdb year 2017). As for the study more broadly: According to an earlier analysis of 587 of the donors, some 170 million T cells yielded some 110 million unique TCR beta sequences and approximately 280 Gb of sequence data. Approximately 300 gigabases of sequencing data and tens of millions of unique TCR sequences made up an early release that covered 500 to 700 HLA-typed donors. Of the 300 to 500 genotyped donors, 75% to 85% were placed in the genetic ancestry cluster associated with self-reported Caucasian donors. The study aimed to test whether signatures of past pathogen exposure could be identified by cataloging public T cell receptors. Using immunosequencing, the study profiled T cell repertoires from 640 or so subjects and related those repertoires to cytomegalovirus serostatus. Along with the roughly 710-subject first cohort, a separate validation cohort of approximately 110 different subjects was used. The study combined high-throughput TCR immunosequencing, statistical association of individual TCRs with disease status, and machine learning to predict cytomegalovirus infection status. To study patterns of TCR occurrence, a later analysis re-analyzed previously published TCR beta repertoires from 650 to 750 donors and added high-resolution HLA genotyping. The later analysis used no new phenotypic data to find candidate immune exposures, relying instead on TCR beta sequences and their occurrence across donors. To decide whether each TCR beta V gene segment behaved as functional or pseudogenic, an earlier analysis of some 540 of the donors relied on high-throughput TCR beta sequencing. Donor age, sex, ethnicity and CMV serostatus were collected together with the repertoire data. In a later genetic analysis, genome-wide SNP genotypes for about 65% of the 666 donors were used, and that subset was treated as a discovery cohort. Every repertoire in the discovery cohort had been generated on one and the same sequencing platform. HLA typing covered class I and class II loci at four-digit resolution. Typing coverage varied by locus: about 620-640 donors for A, B, C, DRB1 and DQB1; roughly 520 for DQA1; more than 600 for DPA1; approximately 450 for DPB1. Roughly 5 DR-DQ haplotypes were handled as single units for association and clustering because linkage in the cohort was strong. Among about 400 genotyped donors of the cohort, an average of roughly 230,000 unique TCR beta nucleotide sequences was sequenced per donor, of which roughly 17% were non-productive.

From its cysteine to its phenylalanine, the CDR3 spans 15 amino acids. Of all the DNA, just the CDR3 is kept, 45 bases in frame from base 1. Paper-wide results and their limitations: In a later analysis, HLA-associated TCR beta chains showed more clonal expansion and lower generation probabilities than non-associated chains that were equally common. It was suggested by the authors that the approach could potentially be generalized to other disease states and immunological phenotypes. Cytomegalovirus status was reported to be diagnosed by the classifier with high specificity and sensitivity in both the original and validation cohorts. For the cohort, immune exposure information was limited to CMV serostatus. A group of highly shared sequence variants was considered likely to be a technical artifact of the sequencing pipeline. Linkage disequilibrium might explain the correlated functional status among segregating V segments, but an unknown experimental factor could not be excluded. The study listed around 160 TCR beta chains as associated with cytomegalovirus. The earlier analysis of nearly 600 of the donors excluded some 15 rarely observed V segments, including chromosome 9 orphons, because counts were too low. Sequencing depth was assumed to be roughly uniform across donors in the presence/absence analyses, though that assumption may not hold. The 87-base-pair reads could not distinguish some IMGT-functional V segments, including TRBV6-2 and TRBV6-3, so those segments were excluded. In vitro tests confirmed that a few of the cytomegalovirus-associated TCR beta chains recognize cytomegalovirus antigens. Assigning TCR associations to individual alleles was difficult when HLA alleles, especially DR and DQ, strongly co-occurred. V-gene and J-gene trimming of TCR beta chains was associated with a missense DCLRE1C variant in a later genetic analysis, and the association was replicated in an independent cohort. In a later analysis, TCR association rates were found to vary across HLA loci, with the most associated TCRs seen for DRB1 alleles and the fewest for HLA-C alleles. HLA typing was unavailable for some donors at each locus, so association tests used only the typed subset. This cohort had only TCR beta chains sequenced, and the lack of alpha or paired-chain data limited which features could be detected. According to a later analysis, parvovirus B19, influenza, CMV and Epstein-Barr virus appeared linked to several top co-occurrence clusters. A further reported finding was that TCR beta sequences accurately predicted the HLA-A and HLA-B alleles for most subjects in the first cohort. In an earlier analysis of fewer than 700 of the donors, most TCR beta V segments appeared in productive rearrangements about 87% or about 30% of the time, broadly matching IMGT annotations. According to a later genetic analysis, donors in an Asian-associated ancestry cluster had fewer N-insertions in productive TCRs than the roughly 700-donor mean. Most TCR sequences were seen in very few donors, while some public TCRs were found in many individuals. In a later analysis, most CMV-associated TCR beta chains were found to appear HLA-restricted, with HLA associations seemingly driven largely by CMV exposure. In a later analysis, 16,951 TCR beta sequences were associated with specific HLA alleles at a false discovery rate of 0.05.

Receptor amplification or capture employed the immunoSEQ multiplex PCR assay. The multiplex PCR relied on a mix of 60 forward primers for TCR Vbeta segments and 13 reverse primers for TCR Jbeta segments. A multiplex PCR assay on genomic DNA amplified the CDR3 region of rearranged TCR beta genes. The Illumina HiSeq System was used to sequence the amplified TCR beta libraries as 87-base-pair reads. From the authors' description of their analysis: Across the 670 or so repertoires, a later analysis counted roughly 84 million unique TCR beta chains, around 11 million of which were shared by at least two donors. A nearest-neighbor algorithm error-corrected the raw reads and collapsed the reads into unique sequences, merging closely related sequences to remove PCR and sequencing errors. V, D and J gene segments were assigned by aligning CDR3 sequences to IMGT reference sequences. For a sequence to be retained, at least a six-nucleotide match to both a V gene segment and a J gene segment was required. A rearrangement counted as productive if the CDR3 had no stop codons and remained in frame with V and J, and every other rearrangement counted as non-productive. Following IMGT convention, CDR3 was defined as the stretch from the second conserved V-encoded cysteine to the conserved J-encoded phenylalanine. The earlier analysis of a few hundred of the donors excluded sequences that lacked an unambiguous match to a single V gene segment. An earlier analysis of 587 of the donors classified V segments as functional when productive rearrangements were above 56.7% and as segregating when the standard deviation between donors was above 5%. A statistical classification framework was developed to diagnose cytomegalovirus status using the catalog of TCR beta chain sequences. V and J gene assignment, in a later analysis, came from comparing TCR nucleotide sequences with IMGT/GENE-DB human TR gene sequences. Using the TCRdist pipeline, a later analysis assigned CDR3 sequences along with most-parsimonious VDJ recombination scenarios. In a later analysis, every TCR beta chain was defined by the combination of its CDR3 amino acid sequence and its V-gene family, and reads without a unique V-gene family were dropped. As a way to deal with suspected cross-contamination and a sequencing artifact, a later analysis dropped hundreds of nucleotide sequences that were highly shared and had low generation probability. In a later analysis, a clonal expansion index was calculated for each public chain from normalized within-repertoire ranks of inferred template counts. Generation probabilities in a later analysis came from a VDJ recombination model fitted to out-of-frame rearrangements, and those results were checked against IGoR. In a later analysis, hypergeometric tests were used to score TCR-TCR, TCR-HLA and TCR-CMV co-occurrence, with a repertoire-size bias correction applied to TCR pairs. In a later analysis, false discovery rates were estimated by permuting HLA or CMV assignments 20 times. A later analysis grouped co-occurring TCRs with DBSCAN, adding TCRdist sequence similarity when clustering within HLA-allele-positive subsets. Repertoires with fewer than 30,000 or more than 120,000 public chains were left out of co-occurrence clustering, as were five repertoires with anomalous nucleotide sharing. Held by TCRdb, this immuneACCESS table contains in-frame sequences only and omits some clones. Under half of the omission traces to an unresolved V gene where checked; the cause of the rest is unknown. That table supplies the V and J calls and clone size; D and trimming were determined from the DNA. Recorded for this sample are 150,000 or so clones; 82% of them occurred a single time. Roughly 1.4% of the sample rests with the top ten.

Sequencing was carried out using PBMCs. The V and J genes are TRBV21-1 and TRBJ1-1; the table's D gene call, TRBD1, was not cross checked with the DNA. TRBV21-1 is reported as a pseudogene. This clonotype was obtained from a man aged 25-45 years in good health and CMV-seropositive. The DNA sequence is TGTGCCAGCAGCAAACCCCAGGTATTGGACACTGAAGCTTTCTTT. Its translation is CASSKPQVLDTEAFF.